Following are 21 T cell receptor beta chains from one sample sequenced in a study of technical replicates of blood from a handful of donors. Here immunoSEQ multiplex PCR was the method, and the copy in TCRdb shows in-frame clones only, minus some. The sample includes under 100,000 clones, roughly 95% of them seen just once. Sequencing was done on a sample of T cells isolated from PBMCs. These TCRs come from a human donor in good health.

The V and J genes are TRBV28 and TRBJ1-5, with D possibly being TRBD1 (6 bases). V lost 10 bases and J 5 bases, leaving 18 bases between the germline ends. This CDR3 has 14 amino acids. Germline V gene sequence: CDR1 MDHEN, CDR2 SYDVKM. As DNA, the CDR3 is TGTGCCATAGATCAGGACAGTAATCATCAGCCCCAGCATTTT. Translated, it gives CAIDQDSNHQPQHF.

This chain uses TRBV4-3 with TRBJ1-4, with 8 bases that match TRBD1. J was trimmed by 0 bases and V by 1 base; bases with no gene match: 1. The germline V gene encodes CDR1 LGHNA and CDR2 YSLEER. The CDR3 spans 16 residues. The CDR3 reads CASSQAGGATNEKLFF. Written as DNA, the CDR3 is TGCGCCAGCAGCCAAGCAGGGGGCGCAACTAATGAAAAACTGTTTTTT.

The rearrangement links TRBV14 to TRBJ2-1; D gene uncertain. CDR1 SGHDN and CDR2 FVKESK come from the germline V gene. The CDR3 is 12 residues long. V shed 1 base and J shed 9 bases, with 7 bases lying between them. The CDR3 region is CASSQVRSEQFF. The CDR3 nucleotides read TGTGCCAGCAGCCAAGTTAGAAGTGAGCAGTTCTTC.

The rearrangement links TRBV13 to TRBJ1-2, with D possibly being TRBD1 (6 bases). V was shortened by 5 bases and J by 5 bases, with 18 bases between the two germline ends. Germline V gene lookup returns CDR1 PRHDT and CDR2 FYEKMQ (reference sequence). The CDR3 runs to 15 residues. The CDR3 coding sequence is TGTGCCAGCAGCCCTTATTTAGGGGGACAATATGGCTACACCTTC. Protein: CASSPYLGGQYGYTF.

The rearrangement uses TRBV19 and TRBJ2-7; 9 bases fit TRBD2. With 6 bases clipped from V and 4 bases from J, the junction kept 10 bases outside the gene matches. The CDR3 extends over 15 amino acids. Germline-derived CDR1 and CDR2 are LNHDA and SQIVND (reference sequence). CDR3 coding DNA: TGTGCCAGTAGGACTATAGCGGGAGCTGGATACGAGCAGTACTTC. This encodes CASRTIAGAGYEQYF.

The gene calls are TRBV27 and TRBJ2-3; TRBD2 aligns across 9 bases. CDR3 size: 16 residues. Germline V gene lookup returns CDR1 MNHEY and CDR2 SMNVEV (reference sequence). J gave up 3 bases and V 0 bases, and 4 bases lay outside the gene matches. CDR3: CASSLSSGSLTDTQYF. As DNA, the CDR3 is TGTGCCAGCAGTTTATCTAGCGGGAGCCTTACAGATACGCAGTATTTT.

CDR3 sequence (DNA): TGTGCCAGCAGCCTTAGCAACTCGAACACCGGGGAGCTGTTTTTT. Translating it yields CASSLSNSNTGELFF. V is TRBV4-2 and J is TRBJ2-2, with no clear D. The length of the CDR3 is 15 residues. Germline V gene sequence: CDR1 LGHNA, CDR2 YNFKEQ. The V end was cut by 4 bases, the J end by 0 bases, with 9 bases between.

The V gene is TRBV28, the J gene TRBJ2-3; 8 nucleotides line up with TRBD1. This CDR3 spans 16 amino acids. The V segment lost 5 bases and the J segment 0 bases; nucleotides outside the gene matches: 7. CDR1 is MDHEN, CDR2 SYDVKM, per germline. CDR3 amino acids: CASSPAGGASTDTQYF. The CDR3 coding sequence is TGTGCCAGCAGTCCGGCAGGGGGCGCAAGCACAGATACGCAGTATTTT.

The chain joins TRBV7-6 to TRBJ2-3; weak D call: TRBD2 (6 bases). The germline V and J ends were trimmed by 4 bases and 1 base, with 12 bases remaining between them. The CDR3 sequence is 15 residues long. The germline V gene has CDR1 SGHVS and CDR2 FNYEAQ. CDR3 nucleotide sequence: TGTGCCAGCAGCTCCCGGGACTGGCGCACAGATACGCAGTATTTT. Protein sequence: CASSSRDWRTDTQYF.

The V and J genes are TRBV10-3 and TRBJ1-2, with TRBD1 matching 8 bases. J gave up 6 bases and V 10 bases, and 10 bases lay outside the gene matches. Germline V CDR1 and CDR2: ENHRY, SYGVKD. The CDR3 consists of 13 residues. The CDR3 coding sequence is TGTGCCACGGAGCAGGGACAGGATAATGGCTACACCTTC. Its translation is CATEQGQDNGYTF.

The chain is built from TRBV18 and TRBJ2-5; TRBD2 matches 8 bases. The junction had 0 bases not matched to a gene; V was cut back by 1 base and J by 2 bases. CDR3 length: 14 amino acids. CDR1 is KGHSH, CDR2 LQKENI, per germline. CDR3 region: CASSPRGGQETQYF. The CDR3 DNA is TGTGCCAGCTCACCACGCGGGGGGCAAGAGACCCAGTACTTC.

The V call is TRBV5-4, the J call TRBJ2-3; possibly TRBD2 for D (7 bases). Per germline, CDR1 SGHNT and CDR2 YYREEE (reference sequence). CDR3 length equals 14 residues. V was shortened by 4 bases and J by 4 bases, with 13 bases between the two germline ends. For the CDR3, the DNA is TGTGCCAGCAGCGGGGGCCTAGCGGCAGATACGCAGTATTTT. As protein: CASSGGLAADTQYF. The variable domain in full, completed from reference TRBV5-4 and TRBJ2-3, reads ETGVTQSPTHLIKTRGQQVTLRCSSQSGHNTVSWYQQALGQGPQFIFQYYREEENGRGNFPPRFSGLQFPNYSSELNVNALELDDSALYLCASSGGLAADTQYFGPGTRLTVL.

The CDR3 loop reads CAWSQDEGQPQHF. The CDR3 coding sequence is TGTGCCTGGAGTCAGGATGAGGGTCAGCCCCAGCATTTT. This rearrangement joins TRBV30 to TRBJ1-5; D gene unclear. CDR1 is GTSNPN and CDR2 is SVGIG in the germline V gene (reference sequence). Trimming stripped 2 bases from V and 6 bases from J, with 11 bases between. The CDR3 is 13 residues long.

The chain recombines TRBV5-1 with TRBJ1-2; the D gene is possibly TRBD1 (6 bases). Germline V gene lookup returns CDR1 SGHRS and CDR2 YFSETQ. This CDR3 is built from 14 residues. V lost 4 bases and J 5 bases, leaving 15 bases between the germline ends. CDR3: CASSLGQNLYGYTF. CDR3 DNA sequence: TGCGCCAGCAGCCTAGGACAGAACTTGTATGGCTACACCTTC.

The V and J genes are TRBV5-1 and TRBJ1-5; 8 nucleotides agree with TRBD1. CDR3 length: 14 amino acids. Unmatched junction bases numbered 5, after V lost 3 bases and J lost 6 bases. Germline V gives CDR1 SGHRS, CDR2 YFSETQ. CDR3 coding DNA: TGCGCCAGCAGCTACCGACAGGGGAGTCAGCCCCAGCATTTT. As protein: CASSYRQGSQPQHF. The full variable domain, rest sourced from reference TRBV5-1 and TRBJ1-5, is KAGVTQTPRYLIKTRGQQVTLSCSPISGHRSVSWYQQTPGQGLQFLFEYFSETQRNKGNFPGRFSGRQFSNSRSEMNVSTLELGDSALYLCASSYRQGSQPQHFGDGTRLSIL.

The chain links TRBV5-5 to TRBJ2-7; the match to TRBD2 covers 9 bases. Germline lookup yields CDR1 SGHKS and CDR2 YYEKEE (reference sequence). V lost 4 bases, J lost 3 bases, and 8 bases stayed unmatched. The CDR3 is 15 residues long. CDR3 DNA sequence: TGTGCCAGCAGCCCGGCGGGGGGGACCTTCTACGAGCAGTACTTC. Its protein product is CASSPAGGTFYEQYF.

The chain joins TRBV27 to TRBJ1-2; D is undetermined. CDR1 MNHEY and CDR2 SMNVEV come from the germline V gene (reference sequence). The V end lost 4 bases, the J end lost 3 bases, and 12 bases lay between the germline ends. This CDR3 has 14 residues. CDR3 loop: CASSWASGYYGYTF. CDR3 DNA sequence: TGTGCCAGCAGTTGGGCGAGCGGGTACTATGGCTACACCTTC.

The chain carries TRBV9 and TRBJ2-5; 11 bases are shared with TRBD2. CDR1 is SGDLS and CDR2 is YYNGEE in the germline V gene. With V trimmed by 3 bases and J by 2 bases, 6 bases remained unmatched. The CDR3 has 16 amino acids. CDR3 sequence reads: CASSAGTSGLQETQYF. CDR3 nucleotides: TGTGCCAGCAGCGCAGGGACTAGCGGACTACAAGAGACCCAGTACTTC.

The CDR3 nucleotides are TGTGCCAGCAGCTTGAAGGGGAAGGGGGAAAAACTGTTTTTT. Translation gives CASSLKGKGEKLFF. The genes are TRBV5-8 and TRBJ1-4, with D tentatively TRBD1 (5 bases). Germline CDR1 SGHTS, CDR2 YDEGEE. The CDR3 consists of 14 residues. Trimming removed 1 base at V and 8 bases at J, with 12 bases between.

This chain links TRBV4-1 with TRBJ2-7; D remains unclear. V lost 0 bases to trimming and J lost 2 bases, with 8 bases between them. Per the germline V gene, CDR1 is MGHRA and CDR2 is YSYEKL. There are 14 residues in the CDR3. CDR3 sequence (DNA): TGCGCCAGCAGCCAAGATCCAGGCCCCTACGAGCAGTACTTC. It codes for CASSQDPGPYEQYF.

This clone appeared once. The rearrangement uses TRBV7-9 and TRBJ2-7; D is unclear. CDR1 and CDR2 (germline): SEHNR, FQNEAQ (reference sequence). This CDR3 contains 12 residues. Trimming shortened V by 4 bases and J by 3 bases, and 7 bases separated the two germline ends. The CDR3 protein is CASSYDNYEQYF. The CDR3 coding sequence is TGTGCCAGCAGCTATGACAACTACGAGCAGTACTTC. Looking up the rest from reference TRBV7-9 and TRBJ2-7 gives the full variable domain: DTGVSQNPRHKITKRGQNVTFRCDPISEHNRLYWYRQTLGQGPEFLTYFQNEAQLEKSRLLSDRFSAERPKGSFSTLEIQRTEQGDSAMYLCASSYDNYEQYFGPGTRLTVT.